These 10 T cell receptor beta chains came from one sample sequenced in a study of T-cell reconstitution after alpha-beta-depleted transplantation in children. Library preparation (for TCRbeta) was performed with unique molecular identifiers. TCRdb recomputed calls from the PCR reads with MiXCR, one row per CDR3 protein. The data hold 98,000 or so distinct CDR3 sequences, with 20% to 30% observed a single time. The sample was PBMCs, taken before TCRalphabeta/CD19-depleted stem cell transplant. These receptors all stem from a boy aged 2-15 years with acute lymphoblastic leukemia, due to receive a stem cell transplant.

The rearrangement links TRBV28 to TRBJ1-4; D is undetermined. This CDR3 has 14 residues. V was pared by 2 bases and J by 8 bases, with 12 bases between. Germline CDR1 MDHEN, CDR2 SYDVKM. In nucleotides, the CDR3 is TGTGCCAGCAGTTTAAAGGGAACGGGAGAAAAACTGTTTTTT. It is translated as CASSLKGTGEKLFF.

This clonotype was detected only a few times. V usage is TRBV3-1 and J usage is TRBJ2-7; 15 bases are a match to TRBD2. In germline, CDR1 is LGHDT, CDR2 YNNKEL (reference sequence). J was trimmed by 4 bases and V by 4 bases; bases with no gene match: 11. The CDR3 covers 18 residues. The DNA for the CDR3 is TGTGCCAGCAGCCCACCCGGGACTAGCGGGAGGACCCGGTACGAGCAGTACTTC. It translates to CASSPPGTSGRTRYEQYF.

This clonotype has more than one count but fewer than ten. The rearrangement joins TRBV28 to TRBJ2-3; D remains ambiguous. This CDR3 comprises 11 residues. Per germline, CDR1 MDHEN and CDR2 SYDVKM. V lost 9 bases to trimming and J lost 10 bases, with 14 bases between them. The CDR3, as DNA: TGTGCCAGTACCAAGAGGTATGCGCAGTATTTT. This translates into CASTKRYAQYF.

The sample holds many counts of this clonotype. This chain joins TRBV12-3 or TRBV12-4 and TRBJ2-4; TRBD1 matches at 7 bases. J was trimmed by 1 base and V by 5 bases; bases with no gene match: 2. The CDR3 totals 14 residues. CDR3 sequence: CASSPDRAKNIQYF. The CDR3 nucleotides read TGTGCCAGCAGTCCGGACAGGGCCAAAAACATTCAGTACTTC.

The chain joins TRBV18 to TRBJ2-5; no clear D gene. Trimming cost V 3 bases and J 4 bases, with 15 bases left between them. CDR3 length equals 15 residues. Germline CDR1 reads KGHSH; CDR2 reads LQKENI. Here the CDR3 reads CASSPEGMSTETQYF. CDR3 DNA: TGTGCCAGCTCACCCGAAGGGATGTCCACAGAGACCCAGTACTTC. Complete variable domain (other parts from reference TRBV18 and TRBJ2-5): NAGVMQNPRHLVRRRGQEARLRCSPMKGHSHVYWYRQLPEEGLKFMVYLQKENIIDESGMPKERFSAEFPKEGPSILRIQQVVRGDSAAYFCASSPEGMSTETQYFGPGTRLLVL.

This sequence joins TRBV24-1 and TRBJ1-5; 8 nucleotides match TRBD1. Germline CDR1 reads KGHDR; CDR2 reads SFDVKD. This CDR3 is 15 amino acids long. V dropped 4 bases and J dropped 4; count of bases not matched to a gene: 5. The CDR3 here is CATSESRTGNQPQHF. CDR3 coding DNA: TGTGCCACCAGTGAGTCCCGGACAGGGAATCAGCCCCAGCATTTT.

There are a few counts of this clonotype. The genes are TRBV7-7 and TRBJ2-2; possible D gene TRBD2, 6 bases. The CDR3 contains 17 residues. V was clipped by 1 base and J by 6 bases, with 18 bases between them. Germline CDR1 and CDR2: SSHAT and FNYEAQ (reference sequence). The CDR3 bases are TGTGCCAGCAGCTTAGGGACCGGAGGGGCCAGGGCCGGGGAGCTGTTTTTT. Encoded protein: CASSLGTGGARAGELFF.

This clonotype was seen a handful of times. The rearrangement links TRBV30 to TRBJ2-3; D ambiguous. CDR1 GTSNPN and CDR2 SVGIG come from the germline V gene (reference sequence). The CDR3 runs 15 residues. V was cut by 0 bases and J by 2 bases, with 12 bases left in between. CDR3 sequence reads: CAWSVLDANTDTQYF. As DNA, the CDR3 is TGTGCCTGGAGTGTACTGGACGCGAACACAGATACGCAGTATTTT.

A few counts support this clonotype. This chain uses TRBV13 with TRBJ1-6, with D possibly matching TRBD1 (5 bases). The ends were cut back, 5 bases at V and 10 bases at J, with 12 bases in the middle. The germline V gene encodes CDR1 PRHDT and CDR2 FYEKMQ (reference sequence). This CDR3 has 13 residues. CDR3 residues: CASSRGLNSPLHF. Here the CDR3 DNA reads TGTGCCAGCAGCCGGGGACTCAACTCACCCCTCCACTTT.

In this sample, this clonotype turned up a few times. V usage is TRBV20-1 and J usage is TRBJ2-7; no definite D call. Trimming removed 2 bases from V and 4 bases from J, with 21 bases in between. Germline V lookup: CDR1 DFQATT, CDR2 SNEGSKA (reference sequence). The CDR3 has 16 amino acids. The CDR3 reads CSARPSFAERRYEQYF. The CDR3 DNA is TGCAGTGCTAGACCTAGTTTCGCGGAGAGAAGGTACGAGCAGTACTTC.